This section outlines one T cell receptor beta chain sequence together with its context. The antigen is undetermined. The read finishes 3 residues shy of the CDR3 end, and the germline J gene is used to complete it. The repertoire was sequenced with immunoSEQ multiplex PCR; TCRdb's copy has only in-frame clones and lacks some. This sample's table reports 9,200 or so clones. These data originate in a study of T cells in women clearing cervical HPV infection. General study results and limits: TRBV6-7 abundance was lower in cases than controls (around 0.1% versus 0.15%). Cases and controls were distinguished at AUC 0.83 by richness and V genes.

With 7 bases removed from V and 2 bases from J, the gap between germline ends came to 18 bases. The CDR3 totals 16 residues. Germline V gene lookup returns CDR1 LNHDA and CDR2 SQIVND (reference sequence). The chain carries TRBV19 and TRBJ1-5, with D possibly matching TRBD1 (6 bases). Source material: blood buffy coat. The source is a woman between 18 and 69 years old with a cervical HPV16 infection that either progressed to CIN3+ or cleared (not recorded which). The covered CDR3 bases are TGTGCCAGTACCCCCGAGGGCAGGGGCCGCAATCAGCCC. Translating gives CASTPEGRGRNQP. The whole CDR3 sequence reads CASTPEGRGRNQPQHF.